A single sample is the source of the 5 T cell receptor beta chains below, sequenced in a study of blood T cell repertoires in COVID-19. Data came from immunoSEQ multiplex PCR; TCRdb stores just in-frame clones and leaves some out. The data show about 130,000 clones, with roughly 86% seen just once and about 5.4% held by the top ten. Sequencing was done on a sample of peripheral blood. All receptors derive from a human donor in a cohort sampled during active COVID-19.

V and J are TRBV10-1 and TRBJ2-3; perhaps TRBD1 as D (5 bases). Germline values: CDR1 WNHNN, CDR2 SYGVQD (reference sequence). The CDR3 extends over 14 amino acids. Trimming took off 0 bases at V and 12 bases at J, with 16 bases between the two ends. This chain's CDR3 is CASSESRAAQNQYF. The CDR3 DNA reads as TGCGCCAGCAGTGAGTCCAGGGCCGCTCAAAACCAGTATTTT.

Only a few counts were recorded for this clone. One junction end disagrees with the germline gene, perhaps due to a read error. The rearrangement joins TRBV3-1 (or the pseudogene TRBV3-2) to TRBJ2-1; 7 positions match TRBD2. The CDR3 has 15 amino acids. Germline V gives CDR1 LGHDT, CDR2 YNNKEL (reference sequence). The CDR3 reads CASSQEGGSSRRQFF. DNA of the CDR3: TGTGCCAGCAGTCAAGAGGGCGGGAGCTCTAGACGGCAGTTCTTC.

V gene TRBV4-3 combines with J gene TRBJ2-6; D is perhaps TRBD1 (7 bases). V lost 9 bases to trimming and J lost 0 bases, with 18 bases between them. The germline V gene encodes CDR1 LGHNA and CDR2 YSLEER. The CDR3 runs 17 residues. CDR3 region: CASGAGGILSGANVLTF. The DNA for the CDR3 is TGCGCCAGTGGGGCAGGGGGGATCCTCTCTGGGGCCAACGTCCTGACTTTC.

The V gene is TRBV7-9, the J gene TRBJ1-1, with TRBD1 as a possible D gene (5 bases). CDR1 SEHNR and CDR2 FQNEAQ come from the germline V gene (reference sequence). The CDR3 length is 18 residues. Between the trimmed V and J ends, which lost 5 bases and 0 bases, there was a span of 22 bases. CDR3 sequence (DNA): TGTGCCAGCAGCATCCGGGACTCCCACAAAGGGATGAACACTGAAGCTTTCTTT. Translated: CASSIRDSHKGMNTEAFF. Together with reference TRBV7-9 and TRBJ1-1, the CDR3 gives the full variable domain: DTGVSQNPRHKITKRGQNVTFRCDPISEHNRLYWYRQTLGQGPEFLTYFQNEAQLEKSRLLSDRFSAERPKGSFSTLEIQRTEQGDSAMYLCASSIRDSHKGMNTEAFFGQGTRLTVV.

The chain uses TRBV6-5 and TRBJ2-1; TRBD2 is a possible D gene (6 bases). The V gene's germline CDR1 is MNHEY and CDR2 SVGAGI. With 7 bases removed from V and 6 bases from J, the gap between germline ends came to 16 bases. This CDR3 contains 14 residues. CDR3 residues: CASKRDSLSNEQFF. In DNA, the CDR3 is TGTGCCAGCAAGAGGGACTCGTTATCCAATGAGCAGTTCTTC.